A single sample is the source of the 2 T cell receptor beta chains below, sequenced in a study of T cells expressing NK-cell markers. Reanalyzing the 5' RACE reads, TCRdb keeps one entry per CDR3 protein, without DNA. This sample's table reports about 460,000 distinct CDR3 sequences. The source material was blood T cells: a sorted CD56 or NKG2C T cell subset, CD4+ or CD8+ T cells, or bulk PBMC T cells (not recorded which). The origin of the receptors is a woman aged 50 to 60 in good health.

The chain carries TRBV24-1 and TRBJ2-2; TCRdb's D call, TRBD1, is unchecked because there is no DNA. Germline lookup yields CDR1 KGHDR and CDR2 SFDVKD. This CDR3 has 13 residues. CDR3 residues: CATKDREPGELFF.

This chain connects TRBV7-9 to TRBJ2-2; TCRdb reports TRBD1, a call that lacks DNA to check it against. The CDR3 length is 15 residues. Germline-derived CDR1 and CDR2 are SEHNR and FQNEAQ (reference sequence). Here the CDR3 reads CASSFRTANTGELFF.